The rows below give T cell receptor beta chains drawn from one sample of a study of shared clonotypes between healthy human individuals. The repertoire was sequenced with immunoSEQ multiplex PCR; TCRdb's copy has only in-frame clones and lacks some. The sample shows about 2,100,000 clones, just over 90% of them seen only once. The sequenced material came from naive CD8+ T cells from PBMCs. The receptors originated from a young man in good health. Some clones in this sample may be carry-over from other donors' samples. Each CDR3 is given with its conserved first and last residue. Each record gives: D gene, V gene, clone size, J gene, CDR3 protein, CDR3 DNA. The D gene is left open where the match is weak. Size is omitted from some rows. Given values are once, few, many or a class for expanded clones.

d_gene: -; v_gene: TRBV11-2; abundance: -; j_gene: TRBJ2-7; CDR3aa: CASSLGSYEQYF; CDR3nt: TGTGCCAGCAGCTTGGGCAGCTACGAGCAGTACTTC
d_gene: TRBD2; v_gene: TRBV7-6; abundance: -; j_gene: TRBJ2-2; CDR3aa: CASRLAGAGELFF; CDR3nt: TGTGCCAGCCGACTAGCGGGAGCCGGGGAGCTGTTTTTT
d_gene: -; v_gene: TRBV27; abundance: -; j_gene: TRBJ2-1; CDR3aa: CASSFMSSYNEQFF; CDR3nt: TGTGCCAGCAGTTTCATGAGCTCCTACAATGAGCAGTTCTTC
d_gene: TRBD1; v_gene: TRBV7-2; abundance: -; j_gene: TRBJ1-1; CDR3aa: CASSFRDRSTEAFF; CDR3nt: TGTGCCAGCAGCTTCCGGGACAGAAGCACTGAAGCTTTCTTT
d_gene: -; v_gene: TRBV10-2; abundance: -; j_gene: TRBJ2-5; CDR3aa: CASTQYQETQYF; CDR3nt: TGCGCCAGTACCCAGTACCAAGAGACCCAGTACTTC
d_gene: -; v_gene: TRBV7-2; abundance: -; j_gene: TRBJ2-1; CDR3aa: CASSLGAVNEQFF; CDR3nt: TGTGCCAGCAGCTTAGGGGCGGTGAATGAGCAGTTCTTC
d_gene: TRBD1; v_gene: TRBV11-2; abundance: -; j_gene: TRBJ2-5; CDR3aa: CASSFFRDRVRETQYF; CDR3nt: TGTGCCAGCAGCTTTTTCCGGGACAGGGTCAGAGAGACCCAGTACTTC
d_gene: -; v_gene: TRBV4-2; abundance: -; j_gene: TRBJ2-2; CDR3aa: CASSDQGWGSFLVAGELFF; CDR3nt: TGTGCCAGCAGCGACCAGGGGTGGGGCAGCTTCTTGGTCGCCGGGGAGCTGTTTTTT
d_gene: -; v_gene: TRBV7-6; abundance: -; j_gene: TRBJ1-1; CDR3aa: CASSLGKNTEAFF; CDR3nt: TGTGCCAGCAGCTTAGGGAAGAACACTGAAGCTTTCTTT
d_gene: -; v_gene: TRBV28; abundance: -; j_gene: TRBJ2-5; CDR3aa: CASSPPEQGWPETQYF; CDR3nt: TGTGCCAGCAGTCCCCCCGAACAGGGCTGGCCGGAGACCCAGTACTTC
d_gene: -; v_gene: TRBV7-3; abundance: -; j_gene: TRBJ2-2; CDR3aa: CASSLTAGELFF; CDR3nt: TGTGCCAGCAGCTTAACCGCGGGGGAGCTGTTTTTT
d_gene: -; v_gene: TRBV4-1; abundance: -; j_gene: TRBJ1-4; CDR3aa: CASSQDRRTNEKLFF; CDR3nt: TGCGCCAGCAGCCAAGATAGACGAACTAATGAAAAACTGTTTTTT
d_gene: -; v_gene: TRBV5-4; abundance: -; j_gene: TRBJ2-7; CDR3aa: CASSQTGLTYEQYF; CDR3nt: TGTGCCAGCAGCCAAACCGGACTCACCTACGAGCAGTACTTC
d_gene: TRBD1; v_gene: TRBV5-5; abundance: -; j_gene: TRBJ2-3; CDR3aa: CASSIPGTGDTQYF; CDR3nt: TGTGCCAGCAGCATCCCCGGGACAGGAGATACGCAGTATTTT
d_gene: TRBD1; v_gene: TRBV29-1; abundance: -; j_gene: TRBJ2-7; CDR3aa: CSVEFVDRSSYEQYF; CDR3nt: TGCAGCGTTGAGTTTGTGGACAGGAGCTCCTACGAGCAGTACTTC
d_gene: -; v_gene: TRBV19; abundance: -; j_gene: TRBJ2-1; CDR3aa: CASSIRQAVSSYNEQFF; CDR3nt: TGTGCCAGTAGTATTCGGCAGGCAGTGAGCTCCTACAATGAGCAGTTCTTC
d_gene: -; v_gene: TRBV4-3; abundance: -; j_gene: TRBJ2-1; CDR3aa: CASSQGTDLSSYNEQFF; CDR3nt: TGCGCCAGCAGCCAAGGAACAGATTTGTCCTCCTACAATGAGCAGTTCTTC
d_gene: -; v_gene: TRBV6-6; abundance: -; j_gene: TRBJ1-5; CDR3aa: CASSYGGLGDNQPQHF; CDR3nt: TGTGCCAGCAGTTACGGGGGGTTAGGGGACAATCAGCCCCAGCATTTT
d_gene: -; v_gene: TRBV27; abundance: -; j_gene: TRBJ2-5; CDR3aa: CASSFTGRETQYF; CDR3nt: TGTGCCAGCAGTTTTACAGGGCGAGAGACCCAGTACTTC
d_gene: -; v_gene: TRBV27; abundance: -; j_gene: TRBJ2-1; CDR3aa: CASSFRGHYNEQFF; CDR3nt: TGTGCCAGCAGTTTCAGGGGACACTACAATGAGCAGTTCTTC
d_gene: -; v_gene: TRBV6-1; abundance: -; j_gene: TRBJ1-2; CDR3aa: CASRPLGPLGYTF; CDR3nt: TGTGCCAGCAGACCCTTAGGACCTTTGGGCTACACCTTC
d_gene: -; v_gene: TRBV7-9; abundance: -; j_gene: TRBJ1-1; CDR3aa: CASSVGRDTEAFF; CDR3nt: TGTGCCAGCAGCGTCGGGAGGGACACTGAAGCTTTCTTT
d_gene: TRBD2; v_gene: TRBV19; abundance: -; j_gene: TRBJ2-2; CDR3aa: CASSITSGRAETGELFF; CDR3nt: TGTGCCAGTAGTATAACTAGCGGGAGGGCCGAGACCGGGGAGCTGTTTTTT
d_gene: TRBD2; v_gene: TRBV6-5; abundance: -; j_gene: TRBJ2-1; CDR3aa: CASTLGGLGIEQFF; CDR3nt: TGTGCCAGCACCCTGGGGGGGTTGGGGATTGAGCAGTTCTTC
d_gene: -; v_gene: TRBV19; abundance: -; j_gene: TRBJ2-5; CDR3aa: CASYGAPWETQYF; CDR3nt: TGTGCCAGCTACGGGGCCCCGTGGGAGACCCAGTACTTC
d_gene: -; v_gene: TRBV10-2; abundance: -; j_gene: TRBJ1-1; CDR3aa: CASSVIRGGINTEAFF; CDR3nt: TGCGCCAGCAGTGTAATCCGGGGAGGGATAAACACTGAAGCTTTCTTT
d_gene: -; v_gene: TRBV30; abundance: few; j_gene: TRBJ2-7; CDR3aa: CAWSVGPYEQYF; CDR3nt: TGTGCCTGGAGTGTAGGCCCCTACGAGCAGTACTTC
d_gene: TRBD2; v_gene: TRBV5-1; abundance: -; j_gene: TRBJ2-3; CDR3aa: CASSLRAGAADTQYF; CDR3nt: TGCGCCAGCAGCTTGAGGGCGGGAGCGGCAGATACGCAGTATTTT
d_gene: -; v_gene: TRBV7-9; abundance: -; j_gene: TRBJ2-7; CDR3aa: CASSHRVSYEQYF; CDR3nt: TGTGCCAGCAGCCACAGGGTATCCTACGAGCAGTACTTC
d_gene: -; v_gene: TRBV7-9; abundance: once; j_gene: TRBJ2-5; CDR3aa: CASSLLPRTQETQYF; CDR3nt: TGTGCCAGCAGCTTATTACCCAGAACCCAAGAGACCCAGTACTTC
d_gene: -; v_gene: TRBV27; abundance: -; j_gene: TRBJ2-7; CDR3aa: CASSFSASYEQYF; CDR3nt: TGTGCCAGCAGTTTTAGCGCCTCCTACGAGCAGTACTTC
d_gene: TRBD2; v_gene: TRBV7-9; abundance: -; j_gene: TRBJ2-7; CDR3aa: CASSSPGLAESSYEQYF; CDR3nt: TGTGCCAGCAGCTCTCCGGGACTAGCCGAAAGCTCCTACGAGCAGTACTTC
d_gene: -; v_gene: TRBV19; abundance: -; j_gene: TRBJ2-7; CDR3aa: CATTRGYEQYF; CDR3nt: TGTGCCACCACCAGGGGCTACGAGCAGTACTTC
d_gene: -; v_gene: TRBV10-1; abundance: -; j_gene: TRBJ2-7; CDR3aa: CANQLGEPYEQYF; CDR3nt: TGCGCCAACCAATTGGGGGAACCCTACGAGCAGTACTTC
d_gene: TRBD2; v_gene: TRBV9; abundance: -; j_gene: TRBJ2-7; CDR3aa: CASSVSGRGVGEQYF; CDR3nt: TGTGCCAGCAGCGTTAGCGGGAGAGGCGTTGGCGAGCAGTACTTC
d_gene: TRBD1; v_gene: TRBV13; abundance: -; j_gene: TRBJ2-7; CDR3aa: CASSLGTGTVTYEQYF; CDR3nt: TGTGCCAGCAGCTTGGGTACCGGGACAGTGACCTACGAGCAGTACTTC
d_gene: -; v_gene: TRBV7-9; abundance: -; j_gene: TRBJ1-1; CDR3aa: CASSLVGGGLEAFF; CDR3nt: TGTGCCAGCAGCTTAGTAGGGGGAGGGCTTGAAGCTTTCTTT
d_gene: -; v_gene: TRBV27; abundance: -; j_gene: TRBJ1-4; CDR3aa: CASGLQRTTNEKLFF; CDR3nt: TGTGCCAGCGGCCTTCAGCGGACAACTAATGAAAAACTGTTTTTT
d_gene: -; v_gene: TRBV6-1; abundance: once; j_gene: TRBJ1-3; CDR3aa: CASSVTGVSGNTIYF; CDR3nt: TGTGCCAGCAGCGTTACAGGAGTCTCTGGAAACACCATATATTTT
d_gene: -; v_gene: TRBV5-6; abundance: few; j_gene: TRBJ1-1; CDR3aa: CASSLSTLNTEAFF; CDR3nt: TGTGCCAGCAGCTTATCCACCCTGAACACTGAAGCTTTCTTT
d_gene: -; v_gene: TRBV6-5; abundance: -; j_gene: TRBJ2-7; CDR3aa: CASSYQGIEEQYF; CDR3nt: TGTGCCAGCAGTTACCAGGGGATTGAGGAGCAGTACTTC
d_gene: -; v_gene: TRBV7-9; abundance: -; j_gene: TRBJ1-4; CDR3aa: CASSVVGGVTTNEKLFF; CDR3nt: TGTGCCAGCAGCGTCGTCGGAGGGGTCACAACTAATGAAAAACTGTTTTTT
d_gene: -; v_gene: TRBV4-2; abundance: few; j_gene: TRBJ1-1; CDR3aa: CASSWEDMNTEAFF; CDR3nt: TGTGCCAGCAGCTGGGAGGATATGAACACTGAAGCTTTCTTT
d_gene: -; v_gene: TRBV29-1; abundance: -; j_gene: TRBJ2-1; CDR3aa: CSVIPSNNEQFF; CDR3nt: TGCAGCGTTATTCCGAGTAACAATGAGCAGTTCTTC
d_gene: -; v_gene: TRBV5-8; abundance: once; j_gene: TRBJ2-5; CDR3aa: CASSPRAETQYF; CDR3nt: TGTGCCAGCAGCCCCCGAGCCGAGACCCAGTACTTC
d_gene: -; v_gene: TRBV7-6; abundance: -; j_gene: TRBJ2-7; CDR3aa: CASSPGQSGAHEQYF; CDR3nt: TGTGCCAGCAGCCCAGGGCAGTCAGGCGCCCACGAGCAGTACTTC
d_gene: -; v_gene: TRBV29-1; abundance: -; j_gene: TRBJ2-6; CDR3aa: CSVGSGAGANVLTF; CDR3nt: TGCAGCGTTGGGTCGGGAGCTGGGGCCAACGTCCTGACTTTC
d_gene: TRBD1; v_gene: TRBV4-1; abundance: -; j_gene: TRBJ2-1; CDR3aa: CASSQGTGGAYNEQFF; CDR3nt: TGCGCCAGCAGCCAAGGGACAGGGGGCGCCTACAATGAGCAGTTCTTC
d_gene: -; v_gene: TRBV27; abundance: -; j_gene: TRBJ2-7; CDR3aa: CASRDHSYEQYF; CDR3nt: TGTGCCAGCAGGGACCACTCCTACGAGCAGTACTTC
d_gene: TRBD1; v_gene: TRBV4-1; abundance: -; j_gene: TRBJ1-1; CDR3aa: CASSPRQGATEAFF; CDR3nt: TGCGCCAGCAGCCCGCGACAGGGGGCAACTGAAGCTTTCTTT
d_gene: -; v_gene: TRBV7-8; abundance: -; j_gene: TRBJ2-1; CDR3aa: CASSLPPRDEQFF; CDR3nt: TGTGCCAGCAGCTTACCGCCCAGGGATGAGCAGTTCTTC
d_gene: TRBD1; v_gene: TRBV4-1; abundance: -; j_gene: TRBJ2-2; CDR3aa: CASSQTGQGWRDGELFF; CDR3nt: TGCGCCAGCAGCCAAACGGGACAGGGCTGGAGGGACGGGGAGCTGTTTTTT